This is a list of T cell receptor beta chains from one sample in a study of T cells in tuberculosis. Using immunoSEQ multiplex PCR, the repertoire was profiled, and TCRdb retains in-frame clones only, with some absent. This sample has more than 45,000 clones, with approximately 85% found just once. Sequencing was performed on CD1b-GMM tetramer-negative cells sorted from PBMCs. The receptor source for this set is an adult woman with latent tuberculosis. Both conserved end residues are part of each CDR3. A D gene is named only where the DNA matches it firmly. The size field is filled for only some rows; it gives once, few, many or a size class.

TRBV5-1	TRBD2	TRBJ2-1	NA	TGCGCCAGCAGCTACCTAGCGGGGGGGTACAATGAGCAGTTCTTC	CASSYLAGGYNEQFF
TRBV11-1	NA	TRBJ2-7	NA	TGTGCCAGCAGCCCACCGGGAGCCTCCTACGAGCAGTACTTC	CASSPPGASYEQYF
TRBV6-1	NA	TRBJ1-3	few	TGTGCCAGCAAGGGGGATTGGGGAAACACCATATATTTT	CASKGDWGNTIYF
TRBV30	NA	TRBJ1-5	NA	TGTGCCTGGAGCAAAGGGGGCAATCAGCCCCAGCATTTT	CAWSKGGNQPQHF
TRBV4-2	NA	TRBJ1-5	NA	TGTGCCAGCAGCCAAGACGGGGAGTCTTATCAGCCCCAGCATTTT	CASSQDGESYQPQHF
TRBV7-2	TRBD2	TRBJ2-2	NA	TGTGCCAGCAGCTTCGCTAGCGGTAACACCGGGGAGCTGTTTTTT	CASSFASGNTGELFF
TRBV5-6	NA	TRBJ2-6	NA	TGTGCCAGCAGCCCTGACACACCCCGCTCTGGGGCCAACGTCCTGACTTTC	CASSPDTPRSGANVLTF
TRBV4-2	TRBD1	TRBJ2-7	NA	TGTGCCAGCAGCCCATATCAGGGGGCTACCTACGAGCAGTACTTC	CASSPYQGATYEQYF
TRBV7-2	TRBD2	TRBJ2-1	NA	TGTGCCAGCAGCTTAGGGTCCAGCGGGAGCTACAATGAGCAGTTCTTC	CASSLGSSGSYNEQFF
TRBV5-4	TRBD2	TRBJ2-7	NA	TGTGCCAGCAGCTCCGGGGCTAGCGGGGCCTACTACGAGCAGTACTTC	CASSSGASGAYYEQYF
TRBV4-3	TRBD2	TRBJ2-7	NA	TGCGCCAGCAGCCAAGATTGGGAGCGGGAATTCACCTACGAGCAGTACTTC	CASSQDWEREFTYEQYF
TRBV7-9	TRBD1	TRBJ2-7	NA	TGTGCCAGCAGCTACCTTGGGACAGCGGCCTACGAGCAGTACTTC	CASSYLGTAAYEQYF
TRBV4-1	TRBD2	TRBJ2-1	few	TGCGCCAGCAGCTTTAGCGGGAGAGCCTACAATGAGCAGTTCTTC	CASSFSGRAYNEQFF
TRBV11-2	TRBD1	TRBJ2-7	NA	TGTGCCACACAGGGGGGCCCCTACGAGCAGTACTTC	CATQGGPYEQYF
TRBV4-2	NA	TRBJ1-3	few	TGTGCCAGCAGCCAAGAGTCCGAGATCTACTCTGGAAACACCATATATTTT	CASSQESEIYSGNTIYF
TRBV2	NA	TRBJ2-7	NA	TGTGCCAGCAGTGACCCCCCCCGACTCCCTGATTCCTACGAGCAGTACTTC	CASSDPPRLPDSYEQYF
TRBV10-1	NA	TRBJ1-1	NA	TGCGCCAGCAGTGAGTCTGAGATGGAGGGAAAAAAGACTGAAGCTTTCTTT	CASSESEMEGKKTEAFF
TRBV6-5	NA	TRBJ1-2	few	TGTGCCAGTGATTCCAGCTATGGCTACACCTTC	CASDSSYGYTF
TRBV6-6	TRBD2	TRBJ2-1	NA	TGTGCCAGCAGTTCCCTGACTAGCGGGAGGAGCAATGAGCAGTTCTTC	CASSSLTSGRSNEQFF
TRBV7-9	NA	TRBJ1-3	NA	TGTGCCAGCGGCGTTGGGGCGGATGGAAACACCATATATTTT	CASGVGADGNTIYF
TRBV19	TRBD1	TRBJ2-2	NA	TGTGCCAGTAGTGGGACAGCGAACACCGGGGAGCTGTTTTTT	CASSGTANTGELFF
TRBV4-2	TRBD2	TRBJ2-1	NA	TGTGCCAGCAGCCAAGACAAACCGGGACTAGCGGGGGTAAGGGAGCAGTTCTTC	CASSQDKPGLAGVREQFF
TRBV6-5	NA	TRBJ2-7	NA	TGTGCCAGCAGGGGGGCGGCTAGCGGAACCTACGAGCAGTACTTC	CASRGAASGTYEQYF
TRBV5-1	TRBD1	TRBJ2-7	NA	TGCGCCAGCCGCTTAGACAGGGGGCCTGCTCGCGAGCAGTACTTC	CASRLDRGPAREQYF
TRBV5-6	TRBD1	TRBJ2-5	once	TGTGCCAGCAGCTCTGGACAGGAAGAGACCCAGTACTTC	CASSSGQEETQYF
TRBV7-2	TRBD2	TRBJ2-3	NA	TGTGCCAGCAGCCAAGAGAGGACTAGCGGCGCAGATACGCAGTATTTT	CASSQERTSGADTQYF
TRBV15	TRBD2	TRBJ2-7	NA	TGTGCCACCAGCAGGGAAACTAGCGGGGCTTCCTACGAGCAGTACTTC	CATSRETSGASYEQYF
TRBV10-3	TRBD1	TRBJ2-7	NA	TGTGCCATCAAACAACAGGGGGCGGTCTACGAGCAGTACTTC	CAIKQQGAVYEQYF
TRBV27	TRBD1	TRBJ2-2	NA	TGTGCCAGCAGTTCCCCCATCAGGGGGCGCAGGGACGGGGAGCTGTTTTTT	CASSSPIRGRRDGELFF
TRBV30	NA	TRBJ2-3	NA	TGTGCCGGATCCAAGCGGGCCACAGATACGCAGTATTTT	CAGSKRATDTQYF
TRBV4-3	NA	TRBJ2-6	NA	TGCGCCAGCAGCCAAGAGAGCTCTTCTGGGGCCAACGTCCTGACTTTC	CASSQESSSGANVLTF